These 9 T cell receptor beta chains came from one sample sequenced in a study of T cells in Graves' hyperthyroidism and ophthalmopathy. RNA transcripts gave rise to amplified TCR beta CDR3 regions. The study used the HTBI primer set for a first-round RT-PCR of the TCR CDR3. TCRdb passed the multiplex PCR reads through MiXCR, listing each CDR3 protein once. The sample has 600,000 to 700,000 distinct CDR3 sequences; over 40% are singletons. Sequenced: peripheral blood or thyroid tissue (not recorded which). These receptor sequences come from an adult man with Graves' disease, either hyperthyroidism or ophthalmopathy (not recorded which).

The chain uses TRBV6-1 and TRBJ1-5; tentative D call: TRBD1 (5 bases). This CDR3 comprises 14 residues. The V gene's germline CDR1 is MNHNS and CDR2 SASEGT. V lost 5 bases and J lost 5, with 13 bases in between. The CDR3 spells CASSYNQGYQPQHF. The CDR3 nucleotides read TGTGCCAGCAGTTACAACCAGGGATATCAGCCCCAGCATTTT.

This rearrangement joins TRBV10-3 to TRBJ1-3; D perhaps matches TRBD1 (5 bases). CDR1 is ENHRY, CDR2 SYGVKD, per germline. Trimming removed 0 bases from V and 3 bases from J, with 9 bases in between. The CDR3 runs to 15 residues. The CDR3 sequence: CAISESLGLGNTIYF. CDR3 bases: TGTGCCATCAGTGAGTCGCTGGGACTTGGAAACACCATATATTTT.

The gene calls are TRBV19 and TRBJ2-7; 8 bases are shared with TRBD2. The germline V gene has CDR1 LNHDA and CDR2 SQIVND (reference sequence). The CDR3 has 15 amino acids. Trimming took 3 bases from V and 2 from J; bases not matched to a gene: 6. CDR3 region: CASSMAGGDTYEQYF. DNA of the CDR3: TGTGCCAGTAGTATGGCGGGGGGCGACACCTACGAGCAGTACTTC.

This clonotype was recorded at least ten times. The genes are TRBV7-6 and TRBJ2-5, with D uncertain. V dropped 3 bases and J dropped 2 bases, with 7 bases sitting between them. CDR3 size: 13 residues. Germline lookup yields CDR1 SGHVS and CDR2 FNYEAQ. CDR3 sequence reads: CASSFGRQETQYF. The CDR3 DNA reads TGTGCCAGCAGCTTTGGCAGACAAGAGACCCAGTACTTC.

The count of this clonotype is one. The rearrangement joins TRBV20-1 to TRBJ1-2; D perhaps matches TRBD1 (6 bases). The germline CDR1 and CDR2 sequences are DFQATT and SNEGSKA (reference sequence). V was trimmed by 6 bases and J by 4 bases, leaving 18 bases between them. CDR3 length: 14 residues. The CDR3 is CSAFPGGGSYGYTF. CDR3 bases: TGCAGTGCCTTTCCGGGGGGCGGCAGCTATGGCTACACCTTC.

This chain joins TRBV2 and TRBJ2-6; D might be TRBD2 (5 bases). Deletions cut 3 bases from V and 2 bases from J, with 8 bases between. Per the germline V gene, CDR1 is SNHLY and CDR2 is FYNNEI. This CDR3 has 15 residues. The CDR3 sequence is CASSDSAAGANVLTF. The DNA of the CDR3 is TGTGCCAGCAGTGATAGCGCGGCTGGGGCCAACGTCCTGACTTTC.

CDR3 nucleotides: TGCAGGGCCTTGGGACAGGGGGTTTCACCCCTCCACTTT. Protein: CRALGQGVSPLHF. The chain couples TRBV20-1 to TRBJ1-6; 11 nucleotides align to TRBD1. The germline V gene has CDR1 DFQATT and CDR2 SNEGSKA (reference sequence). The CDR3 length is 13 residues.

This clonotype showed up many times. Written as DNA, the CDR3 is TGTGCCAGCAGTGACGAGACAGAGACCGGGGAGCTGTTTTTT. It translates to CASSDETETGELFF. This chain joins TRBV2 and TRBJ2-2; D might be TRBD1 (5 bases). V was trimmed by 3 bases and J by 5 bases, leaving 10 bases between them. This CDR3 contains 14 residues. Germline CDR1 and CDR2: SNHLY and FYNNEI.

This clonotype was seen repeatedly, ten times or more. The chain carries TRBV10-3 and TRBJ1-5; D gene ambiguous. The germline CDR1 and CDR2 sequences are ENHRY and SYGVKD. The CDR3 extends over 17 amino acids. Trimming took off 2 bases at V and 2 bases at J, with 16 bases between the two ends. The CDR3 region is CAISERSTLFGNQPQHF. The CDR3 DNA reads TGTGCCATCAGTGAGAGGAGCACCCTGTTCGGCAATCAGCCCCAGCATTTT.